This T cell receptor (beta chain) was sequenced for a study of T and B cells in COVID-19 patients (dated by TCRdb to about 2020). In terms of the full investigation: Using TRB and IGH repertoire sequencing of peripheral blood, the study characterized adaptive immunity in COVID-19 patients who had active infection or had recovered. A recovered cohort was made up of about 19 patients contributing around 20 samples, mostly after mild to moderate COVID-19 managed as outpatients. Median age was around 30 years in the recovered cohort versus around 62 years in the active-infection cohort. In the active-infection cohort, about 65% of the roughly 20 patients were critically ill and required mechanical ventilation or ECMO. Comorbidities linked to unfavorable COVID-19 outcome were present in most of the 20 patients in the active-infection cohort. The TCR and BCR sequence repository comprised 30 to 40 patients and 60 to 85 time points, with over 8 million TCR sequences analysed. Two patients were in both the active and recovered cohorts because samples existed from active disease and from after recovery. For the repertoire analyses, the comparison was an age-matched reference group of roughly 38 healthy donors who were negative for COVID-19 antibodies. As many as 9 follow-up blood samples were collected from each patient, and in some individuals these samples spanned different disease stages.

As encoded in the germline V gene, CDR1 is LGHNA while CDR2 is YSLEER. The junction shows trimming of 0 bases on V and 2 bases on J, plus 9 bases between the germline ends. The CDR3, from cysteine to phenylalanine, totals 15 residues. Solely the CDR3 DNA is kept, with 45 bases framed from the first base. Here is what the overall study found, with its caveats: A total of around 2,500 TCR clusters were exclusive to the recovered cohort, and 25 to 40 of those clusters were low-pGen clusters. Patients with COVID-19 were reported to show strongly skewed TRBV/TRBJ gene usage. Prospective validation of the reported TCR clusters was stated to be required before clinical use. The cohort was judged too small for assessing how HLA contributes to COVID-19 susceptibility or severity. Blood samples from mildly ill patients during symptoms and early samples from severe cases were scarce. Specific T cell subsets (CD4+/Treg/CD8+) and sorted SARS-CoV-2-responsive or tetramer+ T cells had not yet been sequenced, and the corresponding sequencing experiments were ongoing. In active COVID-19, TRB repertoires were highly clonal, while at recovery, diversity and richness increased above the levels seen in healthy donors.

Remarks on this clonotype: Its recognized antigen is unknown. No much larger clone exists at a distance of one base, and base qualities are not known.

TRB repertoires were amplified from roughly 250-500 ng of genomic DNA extracted from blood. The sequencer listed for this sample is Illumina MiSeq. Multiplex PCR with BIOMED2 TRB-A/B primer pools was used to amplify the TRB rearrangements. Illumina-compatible adapters and 7-nucleotide sample barcodes were attached to the amplicons through two consecutive PCRs. Phusion HS II polymerase was used for all library PCRs. Amplicons were purified from gel with the NucleoSpin Gel and PCR Clean-up kit, quantified on Qubit, and pooled at 4 nM. Before Illumina next-generation sequencing, the quality of the amplicon pool was assessed on an Agilent 2100 Bioanalyzer. The study's own analysis went as follows. Annotation of TRB rearrangements was done in MiXCR 3.0.8 with the default MiXCR reference library. Non-productive reads and sequences with fewer than 2 reads were removed, and every unique CDR3 nucleotide sequence was treated as one clone. Clonality, diversity, richness and V-J gene usage were calculated in R 3.5.1. GLIPH2 was used to cluster TCRs based on CDR3 similarity, and OLGA was used to calculate the generation probabilities. Only GLIPH2 clusters with at least four unique TCR clonotypes present in at least three individuals were retained. TCRdb trimmed public reads at Q25 via fastp, called clones via MiXCR and kept in-frame beta chains. Merged by CDR3 protein, the rows form single entries marked with the most common genes and DNA. TCRdb's processing, not the study's, gives the V and J calls here. The sample table records under 6,000 distinct CDR3 sequences; 20% to 30% of these occur just once. The top ten hold around 11% of the sample.

Recombination connected TRBV4-3 to TRBJ2-3; the D gene assignment is ambiguous. This TCR derives from a human donor with active COVID-19. The sample was blood. The CDR3 protein: CASSQDRLDTDTQYF. Here is the DNA: TGCGCCAGCAGCCAAGATAGACTCGACACAGATACGCAGTATTTT.